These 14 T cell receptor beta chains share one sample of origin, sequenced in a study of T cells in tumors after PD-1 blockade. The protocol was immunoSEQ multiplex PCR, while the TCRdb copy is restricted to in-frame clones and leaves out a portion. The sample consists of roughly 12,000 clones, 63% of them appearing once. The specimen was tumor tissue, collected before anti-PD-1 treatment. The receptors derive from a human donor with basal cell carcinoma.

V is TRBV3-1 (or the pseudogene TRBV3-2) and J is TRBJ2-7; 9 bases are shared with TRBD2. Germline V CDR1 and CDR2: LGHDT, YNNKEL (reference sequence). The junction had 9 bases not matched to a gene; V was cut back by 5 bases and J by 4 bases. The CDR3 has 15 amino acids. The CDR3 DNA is TGTGCCAGCAGCTCGGGACTAGCTACACCGTACGAGCAGTACTTC. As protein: CASSSGLATPYEQYF.

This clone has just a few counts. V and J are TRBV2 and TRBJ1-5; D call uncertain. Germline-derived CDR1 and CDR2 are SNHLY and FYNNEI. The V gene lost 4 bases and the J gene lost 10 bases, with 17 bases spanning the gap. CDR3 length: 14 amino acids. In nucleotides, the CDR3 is TGTGCCAGCAGTGGCCCATCGGGATCAGGTCCCCAGCATTTT. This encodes CASSGPSGSGPQHF. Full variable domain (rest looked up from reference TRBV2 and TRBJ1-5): EPEVTQTPSHQVTQMGQEVILRCVPISNHLYFYWYRQILGQKVEFLVSFYNNEISEKSEIFDDQFSVERPDGSNFTLKIRSTKLEDSAMYFCASSGPSGSGPQHFGDGTRLSIL.

The CDR3 nucleotides read TGTGCCAGCAGCTTAGCCTCGGACAATGAGCAGTTCTTC. This codes for CASSLASDNEQFF. V and J are TRBV7-2 and TRBJ2-1; D unclear. Germline CDR1 and CDR2: SGHTA and FQGNSA. The CDR3 is made up of 13 amino acids. Trimming removed 0 bases from V and 5 bases from J, with 5 bases in between.

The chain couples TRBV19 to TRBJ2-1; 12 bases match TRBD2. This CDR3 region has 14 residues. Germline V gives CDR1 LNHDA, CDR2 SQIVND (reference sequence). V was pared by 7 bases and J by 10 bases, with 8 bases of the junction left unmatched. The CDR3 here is CASTGTSGQKEQFF. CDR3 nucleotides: TGTGCCAGTACGGGGACTAGCGGGCAGAAAGAGCAGTTCTTC.

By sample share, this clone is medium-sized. The CDR3 DNA sequence: TGTGCCAGCAGCGTCGACGGGAGCTCTGGAAACACCATATATTTT. It codes for CASSVDGSSGNTIYF. The gene calls are TRBV9 and TRBJ1-3, with unresolved D. The germline V gene has CDR1 SGDLS and CDR2 YYNGEE. Trimming stripped 2 bases from V and 0 bases from J, with 9 bases between. This CDR3 is built from 15 residues.

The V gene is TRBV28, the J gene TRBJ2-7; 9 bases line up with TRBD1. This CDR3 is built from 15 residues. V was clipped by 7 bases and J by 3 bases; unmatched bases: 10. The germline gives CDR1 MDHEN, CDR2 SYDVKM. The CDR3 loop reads CASTPGATGGYEQYF. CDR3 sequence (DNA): TGTGCCAGCACCCCCGGGGCGACAGGGGGCTACGAGCAGTACTTC.

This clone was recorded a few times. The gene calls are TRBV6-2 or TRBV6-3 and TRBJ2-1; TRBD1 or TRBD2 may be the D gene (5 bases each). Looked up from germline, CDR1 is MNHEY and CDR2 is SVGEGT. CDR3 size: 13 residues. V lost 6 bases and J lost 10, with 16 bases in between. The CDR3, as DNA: TGTGCCAGCAGCGGGGAAGGGGTCCGAGAGCAGTTCTTC. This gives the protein CASSGEGVREQFF.

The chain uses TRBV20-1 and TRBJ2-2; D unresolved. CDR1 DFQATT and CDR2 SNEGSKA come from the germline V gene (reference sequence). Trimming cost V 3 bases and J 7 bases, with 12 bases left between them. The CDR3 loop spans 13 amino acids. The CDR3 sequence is CSASRGRVGELFF. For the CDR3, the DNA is TGCAGTGCTAGTAGAGGAAGAGTCGGGGAGCTGTTTTTT.

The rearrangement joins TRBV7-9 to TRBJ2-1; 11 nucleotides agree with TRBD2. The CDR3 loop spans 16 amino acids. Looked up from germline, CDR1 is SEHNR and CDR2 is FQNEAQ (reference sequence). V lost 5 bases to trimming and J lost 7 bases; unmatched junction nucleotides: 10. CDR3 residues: CASSNLAGGFLNEQFF. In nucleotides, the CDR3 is TGTGCCAGCAGCAATCTAGCGGGGGGATTTTTGAATGAGCAGTTCTTC.

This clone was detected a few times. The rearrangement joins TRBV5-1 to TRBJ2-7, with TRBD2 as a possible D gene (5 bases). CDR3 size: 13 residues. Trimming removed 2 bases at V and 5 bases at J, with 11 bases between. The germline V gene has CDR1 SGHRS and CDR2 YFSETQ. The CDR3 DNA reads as TGCGCCAGCAGCTTCGGGGATCGGAACGAGCAGTACTTC. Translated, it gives CASSFGDRNEQYF.

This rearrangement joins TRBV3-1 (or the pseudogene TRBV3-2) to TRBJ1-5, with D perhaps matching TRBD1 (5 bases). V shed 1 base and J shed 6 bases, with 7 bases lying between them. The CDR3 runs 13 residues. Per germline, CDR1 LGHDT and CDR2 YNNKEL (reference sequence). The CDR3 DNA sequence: TGTGCCAGCAGCCAAGGGGGGATTCAGCCCCAGCATTTT. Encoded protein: CASSQGGIQPQHF.

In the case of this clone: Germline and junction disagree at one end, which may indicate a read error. CDR3 loop: CASSLSIPGTSRYEQYF. DNA of the CDR3: TGTGCCAGCAGTCTATCAATCCCCGGGACTAGCAGATACGAGCAGTACTTC. The chain links TRBV27 to TRBJ2-7, with 9 bases fitting TRBD2. CDR3 size: 17 residues. Germline V gene data show CDR1 as MNHEY and CDR2 as SMNVEV (reference sequence).

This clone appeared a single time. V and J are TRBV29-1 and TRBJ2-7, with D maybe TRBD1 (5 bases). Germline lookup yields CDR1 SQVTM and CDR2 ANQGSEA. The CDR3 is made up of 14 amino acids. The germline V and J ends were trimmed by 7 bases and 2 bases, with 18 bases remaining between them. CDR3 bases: TGCAGCGCAGTAAGCCGACAGTCCCCCTACGAGCAGTACTTC. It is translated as CSAVSRQSPYEQYF.

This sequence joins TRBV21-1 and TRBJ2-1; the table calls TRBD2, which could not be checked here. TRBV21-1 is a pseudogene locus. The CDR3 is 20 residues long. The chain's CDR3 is CASSKKRGVRELADYNEQFF. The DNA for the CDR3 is TGTGCCAGCAGCAAAAAAAGGGGAGTGAGGGAACTAGCGGATTACAATGAGCAGTTCTTC.